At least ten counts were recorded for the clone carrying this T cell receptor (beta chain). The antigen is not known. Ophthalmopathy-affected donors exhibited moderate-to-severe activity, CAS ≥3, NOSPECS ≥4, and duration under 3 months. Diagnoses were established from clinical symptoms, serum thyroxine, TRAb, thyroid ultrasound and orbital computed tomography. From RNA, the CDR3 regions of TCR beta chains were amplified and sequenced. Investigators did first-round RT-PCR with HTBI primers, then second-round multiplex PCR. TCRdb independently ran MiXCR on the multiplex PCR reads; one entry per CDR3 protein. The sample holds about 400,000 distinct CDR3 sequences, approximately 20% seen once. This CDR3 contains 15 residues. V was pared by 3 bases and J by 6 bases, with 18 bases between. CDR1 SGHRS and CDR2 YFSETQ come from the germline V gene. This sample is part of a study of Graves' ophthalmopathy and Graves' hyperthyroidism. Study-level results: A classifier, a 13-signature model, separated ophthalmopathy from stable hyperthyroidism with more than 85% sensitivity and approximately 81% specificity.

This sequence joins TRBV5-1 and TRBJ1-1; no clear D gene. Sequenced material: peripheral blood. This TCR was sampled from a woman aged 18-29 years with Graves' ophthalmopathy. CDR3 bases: TGCGCCAGCAGCTCCTCCGTCCTCCATGCGGCTGAAGCTTTCTTT. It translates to CASSSSVLHAAEAFF.